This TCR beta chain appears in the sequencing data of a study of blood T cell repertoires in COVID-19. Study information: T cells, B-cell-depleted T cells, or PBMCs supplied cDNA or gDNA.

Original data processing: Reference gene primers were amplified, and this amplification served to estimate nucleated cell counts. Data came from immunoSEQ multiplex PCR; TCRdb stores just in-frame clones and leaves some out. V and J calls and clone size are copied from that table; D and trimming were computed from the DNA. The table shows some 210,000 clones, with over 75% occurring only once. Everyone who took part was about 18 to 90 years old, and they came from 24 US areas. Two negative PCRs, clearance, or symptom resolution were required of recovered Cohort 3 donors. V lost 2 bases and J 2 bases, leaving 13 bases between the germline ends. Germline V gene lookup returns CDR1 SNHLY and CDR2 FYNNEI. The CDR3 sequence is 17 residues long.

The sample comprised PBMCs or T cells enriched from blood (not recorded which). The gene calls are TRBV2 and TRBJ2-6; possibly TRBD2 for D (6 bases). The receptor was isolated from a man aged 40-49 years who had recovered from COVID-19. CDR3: CASSERARGAGANVLTF. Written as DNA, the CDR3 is TGTGCCAGCAGTGAAAGGGCGCGGGGTGCTGGGGCCAACGTCCTGACTTTC.